This T cell receptor (beta chain) emerged from a study of T cell responses to AZD1222 COVID-19 vaccine. As to this clone: Its antigen is not identified.

Study conclusions and caveats: Baseline seropositivity occurred in only six AZD1222 recipients.

TCRdb's copy holds only in-frame clones and misses some; the assay was immunoSEQ multiplex PCR. The data contain 130,000 or so clones, roughly nine tenths of them singletons. The TCR was taken from an adult in good health. The specimen comprised peripheral blood, sampled on day 0 of AZD1222 vaccination.

DNA of the CDR3: TGTGCCAGCAGTCGAAAGGACGGCCACTATGGCTACACCTTC. Residues: CASSRKDGHYGYTF. The chain links TRBV5-4 to TRBJ1-2; D is unclear. Per germline, CDR1 SGHNT and CDR2 YYREEE (reference sequence). The V gene lost 5 bases and the J gene lost 3 bases, with 14 bases spanning the gap. The CDR3 totals 14 residues.